A single sample gave rise to the 5 T cell receptor beta chains below, sequenced in a study of blood T cell repertoires in COVID-19 (dated by TCRdb to about 2020). The library was prepared using the immunoSEQ multiplex PCR assay. TCRdb limited this immuneACCESS table to in-frame rearrangements with V and J called. A share of clones is missing; checked studies link under half to unresolved V genes, and the rest is unexplained. For this sample the table gives 50,000 to 70,000 clones, of which 76% were detected only once. Approximately 20% of the sample rests with the top ten. The sequenced sample consisted of peripheral blood. The origin of the receptors is a man between 45 and 60 years old with active or convalescent COVID-19.

V usage is TRBV2 and J usage is TRBJ1-5, with D perhaps TRBD1 (6 bases). The V and J ends lost 6 bases and 3 bases respectively, with 9 bases between them. CDR1 is SNHLY, CDR2 FYNNEI, per germline. The CDR3 has 13 residues. In nucleotides, the CDR3 is TGTGCCAGCAGGACAGGATCCAATCAGCCCCAGCATTTT. It codes for CASRTGSNQPQHF.

V is TRBV15 and J is TRBJ1-4; D remains ambiguous. The germline V gene encodes CDR1 LNHNV and CDR2 YYDKDF (reference sequence). The CDR3 covers 11 residues. Trimming stripped 8 bases from V and 13 bases from J, with 14 bases between. CDR3 DNA sequence: TGTGCCACCGGGAGGACGGGGAGACTGTTTTTT. It is translated as CATGRTGRLFF.

V is TRBV11-3 and J is TRBJ1-1; 8 nucleotides line up with TRBD1. V lost 5 bases, J lost 3 bases, and 5 bases stayed unmatched. Germline assignment: CDR1 SGHNT and CDR2 YENEEA. The CDR3 consists of 14 residues. The CDR3 bases are TGTGCCAGCAGCGCGACAGGGGAAGACACTGAAGCTTTCTTT. Amino acids: CASSATGEDTEAFF.

The chain couples TRBV7-2 to TRBJ2-4, with 7 nucleotides matching TRBD2. The CDR3 extends over 14 amino acids. J gave up 2 bases and V 5 bases, and 3 bases lay outside the gene matches. The germline gives CDR1 SGHTA, CDR2 FQGNSA. The CDR3 region has the DNA TGTGCCAGCAGCCTCGGGGGGTCCAAAAACATTCAGTACTTC. It translates to CASSLGGSKNIQYF.

This clone was recorded a few times. The same CDR3 is also encoded by other DNA sequences in this sample. CDR3: CASTRGGSGNTIYF. CDR3 bases: TGTGCCAGTACCCGGGGGGGCTCTGGAAACACCATATATTTT. V and J are TRBV19 and TRBJ1-3; D possibly corresponds to TRBD1 (5 bases). The V gene's germline CDR1 is LNHDA and CDR2 SQIVND (reference sequence). CDR3 length equals 14 residues. Trimming stripped 7 bases from V and 0 bases from J, with 10 bases between.